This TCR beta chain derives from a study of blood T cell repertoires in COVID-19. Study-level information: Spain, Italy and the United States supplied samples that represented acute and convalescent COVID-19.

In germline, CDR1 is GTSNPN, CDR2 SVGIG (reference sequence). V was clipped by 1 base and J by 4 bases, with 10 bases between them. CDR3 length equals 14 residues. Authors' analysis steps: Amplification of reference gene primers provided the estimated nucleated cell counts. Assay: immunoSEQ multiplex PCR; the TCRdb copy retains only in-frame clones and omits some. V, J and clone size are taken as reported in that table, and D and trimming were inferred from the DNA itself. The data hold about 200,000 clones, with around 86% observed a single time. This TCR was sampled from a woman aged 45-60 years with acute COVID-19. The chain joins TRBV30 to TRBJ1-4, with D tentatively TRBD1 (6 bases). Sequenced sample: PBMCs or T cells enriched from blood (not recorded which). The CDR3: CAWSANRVNEKLFF. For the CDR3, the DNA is TGTGCCTGGAGTGCGAACAGGGTTAATGAAAAACTGTTTTTT.